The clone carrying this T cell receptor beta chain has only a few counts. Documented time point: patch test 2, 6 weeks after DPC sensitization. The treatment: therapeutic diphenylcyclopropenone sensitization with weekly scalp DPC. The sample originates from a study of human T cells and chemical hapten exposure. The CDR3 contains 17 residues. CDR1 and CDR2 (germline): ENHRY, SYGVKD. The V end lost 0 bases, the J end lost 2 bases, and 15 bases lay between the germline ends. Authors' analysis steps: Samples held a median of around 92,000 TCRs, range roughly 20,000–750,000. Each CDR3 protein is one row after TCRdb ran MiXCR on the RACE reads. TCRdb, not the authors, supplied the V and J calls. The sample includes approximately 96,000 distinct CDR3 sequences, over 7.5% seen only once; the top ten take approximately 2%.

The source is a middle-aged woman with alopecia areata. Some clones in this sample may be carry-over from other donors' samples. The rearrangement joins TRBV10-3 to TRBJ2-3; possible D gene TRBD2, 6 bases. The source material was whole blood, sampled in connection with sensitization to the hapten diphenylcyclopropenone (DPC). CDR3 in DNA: TGTGCCATCAGTGAGTCTGCGAGCCGGGGGTCCACAGATACGCAGTATTTT. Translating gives CAISESASRGSTDTQYF.